The 13 T cell receptor beta chains given below trace back to one sample, sequenced in a study of T cell clonality in common variable immunodeficiency. Using immunoSEQ multiplex PCR, the repertoire was profiled, and TCRdb retains in-frame clones only, with some absent. The sample is made up of approximately 30,000 clones, none counted only once. Findings and limits, study-wide: In common variable immunodeficiency, TCR beta chains reportedly carried fewer deletions and N-nucleotide insertions.

No antigen is known for these receptors. Material: peripheral blood mononuclear cells. These receptors all come from a human donor with common variable immunodeficiency.

This clone was observed a few times. The read ends 3 residues early relative to the CDR3; the germline J gene fills the gap. V and J are TRBV19 and TRBJ1-5; the match to TRBD1 covers 11 bases. Per the germline V gene, CDR1 is LNHDA and CDR2 is SQIVND (reference sequence). This CDR3 has 17 residues. V gave up 6 bases and J gave up 5 bases; unmatched junction bases: 12. The CDR3 loop reads CASRQGRGTGGYQPQHF. The sequenced CDR3 bases are TGTGCCAGTAGACAGGGGAGAGGGACAGGGGGGTATCAGCCC. The full variable domain, completed using reference TRBV19 and TRBJ1-5, is DGGITQSPKYLFRKEGQNVTLSCEQNLNHDAMYWYRQDPGQGLRLIYYSQIVNDFQKGDIAEGYSVSREKKESFPLTVTSAQKNPTAFYLCASRQGRGTGGYQPQHFGDGTRLSIL.

This clone was seen a few times. The CDR3 end lies 3 residues beyond the end of the read and is filled in from the germline J gene. The chain employs TRBV19 and TRBJ1-2, with TRBD1 matching 7 bases. V was clipped by 5 bases and J by 3 bases; unmatched bases: 6. CDR3 length equals 14 residues. The germline CDR1 and CDR2 sequences are LNHDA and SQIVND (reference sequence). Here the CDR3 reads CASSLRGRDYGYTF. Incomplete CDR3 DNA: TGTGCCAGTAGTTTAAGGGGGCGCGACTATGGC.

This clone was counted at least ten times. From the germline J gene comes the end of the CDR3, since the read stops 3 residues before it. This sequence joins TRBV14 and TRBJ2-1; maybe TRBD1 (5 bases). Germline V gives CDR1 SGHDN, CDR2 FVKESK. The CDR3 spans 14 residues. With 3 bases removed from V and 4 bases from J, the gap between germline ends came to 10 bases. This chain's CDR3 is CASSHQGLYNEQFF. The part of the CDR3 DNA that was read is TGTGCCAGCAGCCACCAGGGATTATACAATGAG.

On this clone: The observed sequence ends 3 residues before the CDR3 terminus, with the missing tail filled in from the germline J gene. The chain is built from TRBV18 and TRBJ1-6; no firm D call. Germline assignment: CDR1 KGHSH and CDR2 LQKENI. V was trimmed by 1 base and J by 10 bases, leaving 17 bases between them. The length of the CDR3 is 16 residues. The sequenced part of the CDR3 DNA is TGTGCCAGCTCACCACGAGCAAAAGACACCAGATCACCC. It codes for CASSPRAKDTRSP. The full CDR3 is CASSPRAKDTRSPLHF. The entire variable domain, with the rest obtained from reference TRBV18 and TRBJ1-6, is as follows: NAGVMQNPRHLVRRRGQEARLRCSPMKGHSHVYWYRQLPEEGLKFMVYLQKENIIDESGMPKERFSAEFPKEGPSILRIQQVVRGDSAAYFCASSPRAKDTRSPLHFGNGTRLTVT.

This clone was found many times. The DNA ends 3 residues before the CDR3 does, and the rest of the CDR3 is filled in from the germline J gene. The gene calls are TRBV2 and TRBJ2-3; no clear D gene. V lost 7 bases to trimming and J lost 2 bases, with 10 bases between them. Germline CDR1 and CDR2: SNHLY and FYNNEI. CDR3 length: 13 amino acids. Partial CDR3 DNA: TGTGCCAGCACCAAACTACACACAGATACG. Amino acids: CASTKLHTDT. The complete CDR3 protein is CASTKLHTDTQYF.

The sample holds a few counts of this clone. The covered CDR3 bases are TGCGCCAGCAGCTTGGAGGCAGGGAGGGTTTCACCC. As protein: CASSLEAGRVSP. The CDR3, in full, reads CASSLEAGRVSPLHF. The chain recombines TRBV5-1 with TRBJ1-6; D is possibly TRBD1 (5 bases). The CDR3 end is not reached by the read, which stops 3 residues before it; the germline J gene fills it in. CDR1 and CDR2 from the germline V gene are SGHRS and YFSETQ. The ends were cut back, 0 bases at V and 9 bases at J, with 13 bases in the middle. The length of the CDR3 is 15 residues.

The sample holds many counts of this clone. The read finishes 3 residues shy of the CDR3 end, and the germline J gene is used to complete it. J is TRBJ1-4 and V is TRBV7-9; 8 bases map to TRBD1. Unmatched junction bases numbered 6, after V lost 4 bases and J lost 5 bases. Germline V lookup: CDR1 SEHNR, CDR2 FQNEAQ (reference sequence). The CDR3 sequence is 15 residues long. The CDR3 spells CASSSPGGVNEKLFF. Partial CDR3 DNA: TGTGCCAGCAGCTCCCCAGGGGGCGTGAATGAAAAA. Complete variable domain (other parts from reference TRBV7-9 and TRBJ1-4): DTGVSQNPRHKITKRGQNVTFRCDPISEHNRLYWYRQTLGQGPEFLTYFQNEAQLEKSRLLSDRFSAERPKGSFSTLEIQRTEQGDSAMYLCASSSPGGVNEKLFFGSGTQLSVL.

As regards this clone: From the germline J gene comes the end of the CDR3, since the read stops 3 residues before it. The J gene is TRBJ1-4, the V gene TRBV19; D unresolved. Germline V lookup: CDR1 LNHDA, CDR2 SQIVND (reference sequence). This CDR3 spans 14 amino acids. The V gene lost 6 bases and the J gene lost 6 bases, with 14 bases spanning the gap. CDR3 DNA, as far as it was read: TGTGCCAGTAGGAGGATGCAAGCGGATGAAAAA. It codes for CASRRMQADEK. The full CDR3 sequence reads CASRRMQADEKLFF.

This clone was seen ten or more times. The CDR3 end is not reached by the read, which stops 3 residues before it; the germline J gene fills it in. This chain uses TRBV7-2 with TRBJ1-5, with TRBD1 as a possible D gene (5 bases). This CDR3 is built from 15 residues. Germline V gene sequence: CDR1 SGHTA, CDR2 FQGNSA. The germline V and J ends were trimmed by 0 bases and 4 bases, with 10 bases remaining between them. The CDR3 loop is CASSLAMGGNQPQHF. The covered CDR3 bases are TGTGCCAGCAGCTTAGCAATGGGGGGTAATCAGCCC.

This clone was picked up a small number of times. The DNA ends 3 residues before the CDR3 does, and the rest of the CDR3 is filled in from the germline J gene. The chain links TRBV6-2 or TRBV6-3 to TRBJ2-1; D gene uncertain. The CDR3 has 12 amino acids. The germline CDR1 and CDR2 sequences are MNHEY and SVGEGT. V was clipped by 6 bases and J by 0 bases, with 3 bases between them. The CDR3 DNA, read in part, is TGTGCCAGCAGCCACTCCTACAATGAG. This sequence encodes CASSHSYNE. The whole CDR3 is CASSHSYNEQFF.

This clone was detected ten times or more. Coverage ceases 3 residues before the CDR3 finishes, and the germline J gene fills in the end. The V gene is TRBV5-1, the J gene TRBJ1-1; a weak D match, TRBD1 (6 bases). The germline V gene has CDR1 SGHRS and CDR2 YFSETQ. This CDR3 region has 14 residues. Deletions cut 0 bases from V and 1 base from J, with 7 bases between. The part of the CDR3 DNA that was read is TGCGCCAGCAGCTTGGGGGACACGAACACTGAA. It specifies CASSLGDTNTE. The whole CDR3 is CASSLGDTNTEAFF. Using reference TRBV5-1 and TRBJ1-1 for the parts outside the CDR3, the full variable domain is KAGVTQTPRYLIKTRGQQVTLSCSPISGHRSVSWYQQTPGQGLQFLFEYFSETQRNKGNFPGRFSGRQFSNSRSEMNVSTLELGDSALYLCASSLGDTNTEAFFGQGTRLTVV.

In this sample, this clone turned up a few times. Sequencing ends 3 residues short of the CDR3 end; the germline J gene provides the rest. V is TRBV7-6 and J is TRBJ2-4; D may correspond to TRBD1 or TRBD2 (6 bases each). The V gene's germline CDR1 is SGHVS and CDR2 FNYEAQ. The CDR3 is 13 amino acids. Incomplete CDR3 DNA: TGTGCCAGCAGCTTGGAGGGGGAAGGGATT. It codes for CASSLEGEGI. The CDR3 reads in full as CASSLEGEGIQYF.

The CDR3 sequence is CASSQSEGTDTQYF. Partial CDR3 DNA: TGTGCCAGCAGCCAATCAGAAGGCACAGATACG. The chain links TRBV7-6 to TRBJ2-3; D not certain. Read coverage stops 3 residues before the CDR3 terminus; the germline J gene supplies the remainder. The CDR3 has 14 amino acids. CDR1 and CDR2 (germline): SGHVS, FNYEAQ. The V gene lost 5 bases and the J gene lost 1 base, with 10 bases spanning the gap. Using reference TRBV7-6 and TRBJ2-3 for the parts outside the CDR3, the full variable domain is GAGVSQSPRYKVTKRGQDVALRCDPISGHVSLYWYRQALGQGPEFLTYFNYEAQQDKSGLPNDRFSAERPEGSISTLTIQRTEQRDSAMYRCASSQSEGTDTQYFGPGTRLTVL.